The sequence of this TCR beta chain was determined in a study of OX40 agonist ivuxolimab in advanced cancers. Broader study findings: Among the nonresponders, some also had low normalized T-cell clonal expansion.

The table came from immunoSEQ multiplex PCR; TCRdb's copy has only in-frame clones and leaves some out. The table shows 55,000 to 90,000 clones, with about 91% occurring only once. CDR1 is SQVTM, CDR2 ANQGSEA, per germline. The CDR3 sequence is 13 residues long. V was pared by 6 bases and J by 3 bases, with 5 bases of the junction left unmatched. Details on this clone: Its target is not known.

This chain connects TRBV29-1 to TRBJ2-3; TRBD2 agrees at 8 bases. This clonotype was obtained from an adult with an advanced solid tumor such as melanoma, head and neck, liver or kidney cancer. This specimen was CD4+ or CD8+ T cells sorted from blood, taken in a trial of the OX40 agonist ivuxolimab. CDR3 in amino acids: CSVRGALTDTQYF. DNA for the CDR3: TGCAGCGTGCGGGGGGCTCTTACAGATACGCAGTATTTT.